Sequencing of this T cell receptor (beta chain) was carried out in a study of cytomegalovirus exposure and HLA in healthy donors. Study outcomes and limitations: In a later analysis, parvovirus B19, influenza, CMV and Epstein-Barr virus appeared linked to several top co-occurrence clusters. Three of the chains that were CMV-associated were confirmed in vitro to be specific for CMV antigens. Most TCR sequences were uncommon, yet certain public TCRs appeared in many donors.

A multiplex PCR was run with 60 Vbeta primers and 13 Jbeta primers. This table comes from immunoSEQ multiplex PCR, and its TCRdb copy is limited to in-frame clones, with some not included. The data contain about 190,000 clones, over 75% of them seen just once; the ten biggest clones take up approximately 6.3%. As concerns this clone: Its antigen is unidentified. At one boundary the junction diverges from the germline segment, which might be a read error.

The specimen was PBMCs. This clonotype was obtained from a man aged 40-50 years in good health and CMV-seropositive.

CDR3 region: CASSLGRVETQYF. CDR3 bases: TGTGCTAGCAGCTTAGGGCGGGTCGAGACCCAGTACTTC. V and J are TRBV7-7 and TRBJ2-5; D possibly corresponds to TRBD2 (5 bases). Germline CDR1 reads SSHAT; CDR2 reads FNYEAQ (reference sequence). This CDR3 region has 13 residues.